The 15 T cell receptor beta chains below come from one sample, sequenced in a study of T cell responses to AZD1222 COVID-19 vaccine. The assay was immunoSEQ multiplex PCR, and TCRdb's table has in-frame clones only and misses some. The repertoire consists of some 190,000 clones, with approximately 92% occurring once and the leading ten covering approximately 1.5%. This sample comprised peripheral blood, obtained on day 0 of AZD1222 vaccination. These receptors were collected from an adult in good health.

The J gene is TRBJ1-4, the V gene TRBV7-6; TRBD1 might be the D (5 bases). This CDR3 has 13 residues. Germline V gene lookup returns CDR1 SGHVS and CDR2 FNYEAQ. V was shortened by 11 bases and J by 5 bases, with 15 bases between the two germline ends. CDR3 region: CASSGQSNEKLFF. For the CDR3, the DNA is TGTGCCTCGTCGGGGCAGTCAAATGAAAAACTGTTTTTT.

The chain couples TRBV18 to TRBJ2-4, with D possibly being TRBD1 or TRBD2 (5 bases each). Germline CDR1 KGHSH, CDR2 LQKENI. With 1 base removed from V and 0 bases from J, the gap between germline ends came to 25 bases. The CDR3 sequence is 21 residues long. In DNA, the CDR3 is TGTGCCAGCTCACCACGATATGAACGGATCGAGGGGACCCTAGCCAAAAACATTCAGTACTTC. Its translation: CASSPRYERIEGTLAKNIQYF. Full variable domain (remainder filled in from reference TRBV18 and TRBJ2-4): NAGVMQNPRHLVRRRGQEARLRCSPMKGHSHVYWYRQLPEEGLKFMVYLQKENIIDESGMPKERFSAEFPKEGPSILRIQQVVRGDSAAYFCASSPRYERIEGTLAKNIQYFGAGTRLSVL.

CDR3 in DNA: TGTGCCAGCAGCCATAGCCCGGACGGCGCCTACGAGCAGTACTTC. Translated: CASSHSPDGAYEQYF. The V call is TRBV3-1 (or the pseudogene TRBV3-2), the J call TRBJ2-7; no reliable D call. CDR3 length: 15 residues. Germline V lookup: CDR1 LGHDT, CDR2 YNNKEL (reference sequence). V lost 3 bases, J lost 2 bases, and 14 bases lay in between.

The V gene is TRBV6-5, the J gene TRBJ1-1; D is uncertain. The CDR3 runs to 14 residues. CDR1 and CDR2 from the germline V gene are MNHEY and SVGAGI. V was clipped by 4 bases and J by 2 bases, with 11 bases between them. The CDR3 spells CASSSSGQNTEAFF. CDR3 coding DNA: TGTGCCAGCAGTTCAAGTGGGCAAAACACTGAAGCTTTCTTT.

Concerning this clone itself: The same CDR3 is also encoded by other DNA sequences in this sample. V and J are TRBV6-5 and TRBJ1-4; tentative D call: TRBD1 (6 bases). Trimming cost V 0 bases and J 5 bases, with 13 bases left between them. CDR3 length: 16 residues. Per the germline V gene, CDR1 is MNHEY and CDR2 is SVGAGI. Written as DNA, the CDR3 is TGTGCCAGCAGTTACTCGACTGGGCAGGGGAATGAAAAACTGTTTTTT. Translated, it gives CASSYSTGQGNEKLFF.

The chain links TRBV10-3 to TRBJ1-3; D is ambiguous. From germline, CDR1 is ENHRY and CDR2 SYGVKD. Trimming took 0 bases from V and 8 from J, leaving 11 bases between them. The CDR3 contains 14 residues. In DNA form, the CDR3 reads TGTGCCATCAGTGAGTCATACGGCGGGGACACCATATATTTT. Translated: CAISESYGGDTIYF.

In the case of this clone: At the DNA level, this CDR3 is encoded by other sequences in the same sample as well. This chain joins TRBV3-1 (or the pseudogene TRBV3-2) and TRBJ1-5; unclear D gene. The length of the CDR3 is 12 residues. V dropped 1 base and J dropped 5 bases, with 3 bases sitting between them. CDR1 is LGHDT, CDR2 YNNKEL, per germline (reference sequence). CDR3 bases: TGTGCCAGCAGCCAAGGAGATCAGCCCCAGCATTTT. Translating it yields CASSQGDQPQHF.

This clone was observed a handful of times. The rearrangement links TRBV6-5 to TRBJ1-6, with D perhaps matching TRBD1 (6 bases). The CDR3 length is 14 residues. V lost 6 bases and J 7 bases, leaving 13 bases between the germline ends. Germline CDR1 and CDR2: MNHEY and SVGAGI. Here the CDR3 reads CASSRTALNSPLHF. CDR3 sequence (DNA): TGTGCCAGCAGCCGGACAGCTTTGAATTCACCCCTCCACTTT.

This clone was seen just once. The chain couples TRBV7-2 to TRBJ2-7; D remains ambiguous. This CDR3 has 11 residues. Germline V gene lookup returns CDR1 SGHTA and CDR2 FQGNSA. The V gene lost 5 bases and the J gene lost 3 bases, with 5 bases spanning the gap. DNA for the CDR3: TGTGCCAGCAGCCCCAGCTACGAGCAGTACTTC. The encoded protein is CASSPSYEQYF.

This chain joins TRBV7-8 and TRBJ1-2; 8 bases map to TRBD1. This CDR3 has 13 amino acids. The J segment lost 3 bases and the V segment lost 6 bases, leaving 3 bases of the junction unmatched. The germline V gene has CDR1 SGHVS and CDR2 FQNEAQ. The CDR3 DNA follows: TGTGCCAGCAGGGGGACAGGAGACTATGGCTACACCTTC. Its protein is CASRGTGDYGYTF.

The chain combines TRBV7-9 with TRBJ1-2, with TRBD1 matching over 7 bases. The CDR3 length is 14 residues. V was pared by 5 bases and J by 4 bases, with 7 bases of the junction left unmatched. Germline CDR1 reads SEHNR; CDR2 reads FQNEAQ (reference sequence). Here the CDR3 reads CASSLSGTVYGYTF. The CDR3, as DNA: TGTGCCAGCAGCCTCTCCGGGACAGTCTATGGCTACACCTTC. The full variable domain, its missing parts supplied by reference TRBV7-9 and TRBJ1-2, is DTGVSQNPRHKITKRGQNVTFRCDPISEHNRLYWYRQTLGQGPEFLTYFQNEAQLEKSRLLSDRFSAERPKGSFSTLEIQRTEQGDSAMYLCASSLSGTVYGYTFGSGTRLTVV.

The J gene is TRBJ2-6, the V gene TRBV7-9; D perhaps matches TRBD1 (6 bases). This CDR3 is built from 19 residues. Between the trimmed V and J ends, which lost 6 bases and 0 bases, there was a span of 21 bases. Germline lookup yields CDR1 SEHNR and CDR2 FQNEAQ (reference sequence). CDR3 amino acids: CASRTLPDRPNSGANVLTF. Written as DNA, the CDR3 is TGTGCCAGCAGAACCCTTCCGGACAGACCCAACTCTGGGGCCAACGTCCTGACTTTC. Full variable domain (rest looked up from reference TRBV7-9 and TRBJ2-6): DTGVSQNPRHKITKRGQNVTFRCDPISEHNRLYWYRQTLGQGPEFLTYFQNEAQLEKSRLLSDRFSAERPKGSFSTLEIQRTEQGDSAMYLCASRTLPDRPNSGANVLTFGAGSRLTVL.

This chain links TRBV30 with TRBJ1-1; possible D gene TRBD1, 5 bases. Trimming took off 5 bases at V and 5 bases at J, with 12 bases between the two ends. CDR1 and CDR2 (germline): GTSNPN, SVGIG (reference sequence). The CDR3 covers 12 residues. Here the CDR3 DNA reads TGTGCCTGGCAGGGTCGTGGGACTGAAGCTTTCTTT. Protein product: CAWQGRGTEAFF.

The chain combines TRBV7-8 with TRBJ1-1, with TRBD1 as a possible D gene (5 bases). The CDR3 is 14 amino acids. Trimming shortened V by 2 bases and J by 10 bases, and 17 bases separated the two germline ends. The germline V gene has CDR1 SGHVS and CDR2 FQNEAQ. The CDR3 sequence is CASSLLIHSGLAFF. For the CDR3, the DNA is TGTGCCAGCAGCTTACTCATCCACTCAGGGCTAGCTTTCTTT. Full variable domain (remainder filled in from reference TRBV7-8 and TRBJ1-1): GAGVSQSPRYKVAKRGQDVALRCDPISGHVSLFWYQQALGQGPEFLTYFQNEAQLDKSGLPSDRFFAERPEGSVSTLKIQRTQQEDSAVYLCASSLLIHSGLAFFGQGTRLTVV.

This chain uses TRBV6-2 or TRBV6-3 with TRBJ2-5, with D possibly matching TRBD2 (5 bases). This CDR3 has 14 amino acids. Looked up from germline, CDR1 is MNHEY and CDR2 is SVGEGT. Between the trimmed V and J ends, which lost 2 bases and 7 bases, there was a span of 14 bases. CDR3 nucleotides: TGTGCCAGCAGTTACGGCGGGCGCCTAGGGACCCAGTACTTC. Translation: CASSYGGRLGTQYF.